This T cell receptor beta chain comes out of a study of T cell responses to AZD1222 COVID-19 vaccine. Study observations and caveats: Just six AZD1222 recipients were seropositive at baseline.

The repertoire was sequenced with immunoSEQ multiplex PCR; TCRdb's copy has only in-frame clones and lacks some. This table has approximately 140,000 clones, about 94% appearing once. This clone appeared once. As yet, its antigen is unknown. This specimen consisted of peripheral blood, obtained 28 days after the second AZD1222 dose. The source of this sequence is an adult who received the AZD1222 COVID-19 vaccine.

The CDR3 sequence: CASSSDRPNYGYTF. In DNA, the CDR3 is TGTGCCAGCAGCTCCGACAGACCTAACTATGGCTACACCTTC. This chain connects TRBV6-2 or TRBV6-3 to TRBJ1-2; possibly TRBD1 for D (5 bases). The CDR3 is made up of 14 amino acids. Between the trimmed V and J ends, which lost 6 bases and 0 bases, there was a span of 11 bases. The germline V gene encodes CDR1 MNHEY and CDR2 SVGEGT.